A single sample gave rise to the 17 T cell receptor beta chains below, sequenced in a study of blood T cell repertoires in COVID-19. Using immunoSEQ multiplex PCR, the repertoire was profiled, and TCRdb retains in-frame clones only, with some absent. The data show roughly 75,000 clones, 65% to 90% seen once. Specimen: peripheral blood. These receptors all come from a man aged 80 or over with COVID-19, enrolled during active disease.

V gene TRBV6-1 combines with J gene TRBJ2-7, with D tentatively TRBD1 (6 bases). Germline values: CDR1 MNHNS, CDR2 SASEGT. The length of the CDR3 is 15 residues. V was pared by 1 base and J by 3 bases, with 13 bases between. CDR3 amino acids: CASSEEQGIGYEQYF. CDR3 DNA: TGTGCCAGCAGTGAAGAACAGGGTATCGGCTACGAGCAGTACTTC.

The CDR3 nucleotides are TGTGCTAGTGGTTTGGCAGGGCGCGGAGATACGCAGTATTTT. Protein sequence: CASGLAGRGDTQYF. This chain uses TRBV12-5 with TRBJ2-3, with D possibly being TRBD1 (5 bases). Germline V gene data show CDR1 as LGHNT and CDR2 as FRNRAP. Trimming stripped 1 base from V and 5 bases from J, with 10 bases between. The CDR3 totals 14 residues. Drawing the rest from reference TRBV12-5 and TRBJ2-3, the complete variable domain is DARVTQTPRHKVTEMGQEVTMRCQPILGHNTVFWYRQTMMQGLELLAYFRNRAPLDDSGMPKDRFSAEMPDATLATLKIQPSEPRDSAVYFCASGLAGRGDTQYFGPGTRLTVL.

The CDR3 DNA reads TGTGCCAGCATTGGGAGTGCACTCCGCACAGATACGCAGTATTTT. Amino acids: CASIGSALRTDTQYF. The gene calls are TRBV28 and TRBJ2-3, with D perhaps matching TRBD2 (5 bases). The CDR3 is made up of 15 amino acids. CDR1 is MDHEN and CDR2 is SYDVKM in the germline V gene. Trimming shortened V by 7 bases and J by 1 base, and 15 bases separated the two germline ends.

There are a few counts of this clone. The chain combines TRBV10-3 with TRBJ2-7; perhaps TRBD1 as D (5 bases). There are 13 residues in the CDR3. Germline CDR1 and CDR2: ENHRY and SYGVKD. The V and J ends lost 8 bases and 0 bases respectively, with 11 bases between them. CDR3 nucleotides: TGTGCCATCGGGGCGGCAAGCTCCTACGAGCAGTACTTC. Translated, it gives CAIGAASSYEQYF.

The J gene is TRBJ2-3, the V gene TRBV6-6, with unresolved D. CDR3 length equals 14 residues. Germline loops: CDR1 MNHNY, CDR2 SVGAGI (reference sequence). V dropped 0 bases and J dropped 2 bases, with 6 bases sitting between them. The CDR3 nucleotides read TGTGCCAGCAGTTACTCCCCAAACACAGATACGCAGTATTTT. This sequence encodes CASSYSPNTDTQYF.

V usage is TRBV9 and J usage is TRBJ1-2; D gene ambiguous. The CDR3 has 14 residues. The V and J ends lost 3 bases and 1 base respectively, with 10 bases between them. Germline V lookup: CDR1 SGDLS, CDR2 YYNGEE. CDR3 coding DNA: TGTGCCAGCAGCGCGAGCCGGGGTAACTATGGCTACACCTTC. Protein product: CASSASRGNYGYTF.

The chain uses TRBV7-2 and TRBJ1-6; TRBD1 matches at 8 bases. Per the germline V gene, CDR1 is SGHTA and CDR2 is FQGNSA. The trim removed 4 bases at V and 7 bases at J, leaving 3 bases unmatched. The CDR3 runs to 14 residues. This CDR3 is CASSSGQANSPLHF. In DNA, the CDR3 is TGTGCCAGCAGCTCGGGACAGGCAAATTCACCCCTCCACTTT.

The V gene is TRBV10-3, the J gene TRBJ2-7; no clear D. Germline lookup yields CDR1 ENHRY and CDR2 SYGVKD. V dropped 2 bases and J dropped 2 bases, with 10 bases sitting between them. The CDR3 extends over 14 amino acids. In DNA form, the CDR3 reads TGTGCCATCAGTGAGGTGGGCAGGACCTACGAGCAGTACTTC. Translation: CAISEVGRTYEQYF.

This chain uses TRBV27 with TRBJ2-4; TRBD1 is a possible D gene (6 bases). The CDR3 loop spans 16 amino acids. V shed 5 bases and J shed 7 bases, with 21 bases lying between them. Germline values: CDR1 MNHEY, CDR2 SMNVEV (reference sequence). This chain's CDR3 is CASSRTRGPSGNIQYF. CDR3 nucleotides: TGTGCCAGCAGTAGAACCAGGGGCCCCAGCGGTAACATTCAGTACTTC.

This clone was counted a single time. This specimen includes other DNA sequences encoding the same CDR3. CDR3 sequence reads: CASSSGTSGGATDTQYF. The CDR3 region has the DNA TGCGCCAGCAGCTCAGGGACTAGCGGGGGGGCCACAGATACGCAGTATTTT. The chain uses TRBV5-1 and TRBJ2-3, with TRBD2 matching over 16 bases. Germline V lookup: CDR1 SGHRS, CDR2 YFSETQ. There are 17 residues in the CDR3. V lost 3 bases and J lost 2; bases outside the gene matches: 3. Complete variable domain (other parts from reference TRBV5-1 and TRBJ2-3): KAGVTQTPRYLIKTRGQQVTLSCSPISGHRSVSWYQQTPGQGLQFLFEYFSETQRNKGNFPGRFSGRQFSNSRSEMNVSTLELGDSALYLCASSSGTSGGATDTQYFGPGTRLTVL.

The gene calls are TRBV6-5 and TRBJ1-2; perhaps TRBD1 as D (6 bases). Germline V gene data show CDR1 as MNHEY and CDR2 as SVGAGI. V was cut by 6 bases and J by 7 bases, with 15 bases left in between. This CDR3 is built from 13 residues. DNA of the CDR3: TGTGCCAGCAGCCGGACAGTGAGGGCTGGCTACACCTTC. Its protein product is CASSRTVRAGYTF.

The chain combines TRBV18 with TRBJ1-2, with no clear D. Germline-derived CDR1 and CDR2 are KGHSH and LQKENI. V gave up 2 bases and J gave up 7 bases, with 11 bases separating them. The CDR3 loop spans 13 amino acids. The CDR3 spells CASSPSTRSGYTF. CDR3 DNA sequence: TGTGCCAGCTCACCAAGTACTAGATCTGGCTACACCTTC.

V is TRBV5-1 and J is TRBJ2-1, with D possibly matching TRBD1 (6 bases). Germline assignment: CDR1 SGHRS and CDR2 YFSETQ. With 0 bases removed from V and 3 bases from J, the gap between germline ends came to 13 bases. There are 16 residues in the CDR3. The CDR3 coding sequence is TGCGCCAGCAGCTTGGGGCCCGGGACAAACTACAATGAGCAGTTCTTC. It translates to CASSLGPGTNYNEQFF.

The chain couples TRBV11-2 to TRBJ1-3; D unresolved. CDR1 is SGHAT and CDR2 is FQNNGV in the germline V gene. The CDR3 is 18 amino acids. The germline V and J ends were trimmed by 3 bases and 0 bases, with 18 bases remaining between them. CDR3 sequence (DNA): TGTGCCAGCAGCTTTTTCGCCCAAAGCGCCCGCTCTGGAAACACCATATATTTT. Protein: CASSFFAQSARSGNTIYF.

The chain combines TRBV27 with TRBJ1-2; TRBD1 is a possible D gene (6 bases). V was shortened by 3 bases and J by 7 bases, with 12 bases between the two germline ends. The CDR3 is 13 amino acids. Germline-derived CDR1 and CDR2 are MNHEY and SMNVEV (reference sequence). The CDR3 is CASSFRGAFGYTF. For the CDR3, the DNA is TGTGCCAGCAGTTTCAGGGGCGCGTTTGGCTACACCTTC.

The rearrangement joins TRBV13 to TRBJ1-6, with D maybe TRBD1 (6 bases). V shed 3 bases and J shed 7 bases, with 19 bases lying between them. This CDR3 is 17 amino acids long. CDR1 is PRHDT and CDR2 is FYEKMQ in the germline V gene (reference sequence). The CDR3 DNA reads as TGTGCCAGCAGCTTTCTGACAGGCCTTATCGGGAATTCACCCCTCCACTTT. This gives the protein CASSFLTGLIGNSPLHF.

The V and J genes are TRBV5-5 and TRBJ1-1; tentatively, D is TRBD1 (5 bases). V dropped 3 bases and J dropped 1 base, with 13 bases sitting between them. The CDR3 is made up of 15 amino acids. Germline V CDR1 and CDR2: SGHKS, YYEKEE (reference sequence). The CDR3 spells CASSSQTAGNTEAFF. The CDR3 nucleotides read TGTGCCAGCAGCTCCCAGACAGCCGGGAACACTGAAGCTTTCTTT. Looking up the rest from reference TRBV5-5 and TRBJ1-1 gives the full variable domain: DAGVTQSPTHLIKTRGQQVTLRCSPISGHKSVSWYQQVLGQGPQFIFQYYEKEERGRGNFPDRFSARQFPNYSSELNVNALLLGDSALYLCASSSQTAGNTEAFFGQGTRLTVV.